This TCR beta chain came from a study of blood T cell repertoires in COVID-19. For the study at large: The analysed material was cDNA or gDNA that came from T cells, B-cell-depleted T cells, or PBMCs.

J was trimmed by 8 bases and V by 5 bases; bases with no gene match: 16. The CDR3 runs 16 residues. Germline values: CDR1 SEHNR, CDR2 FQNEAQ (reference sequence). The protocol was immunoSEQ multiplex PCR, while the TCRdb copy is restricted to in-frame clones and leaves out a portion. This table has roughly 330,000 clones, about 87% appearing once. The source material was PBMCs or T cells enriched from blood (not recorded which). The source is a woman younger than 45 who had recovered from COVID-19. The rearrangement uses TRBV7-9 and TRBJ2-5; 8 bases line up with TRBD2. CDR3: CASSPLAGGPRGTQYF. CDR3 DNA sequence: TGTGCCAGCAGCCCCCTCGCGGGGGGCCCCCGAGGAACCCAGTACTTC.